Following are 13 T cell receptor beta chains from one sample sequenced in a study of T cells in women clearing cervical HPV infection. The data were produced by immunoSEQ multiplex PCR, yet TCRdb's version contains in-frame clones alone and is incomplete. The sample table includes 45,000 to 55,000 clones. The sequenced sample was blood buffy coat. These receptors came from a woman aged 18 to 75 with a cervical HPV16 infection that either progressed to CIN3+ or cleared (not recorded which).

Details on this clone: The sequence runs out 3 residues before the end of the CDR3; the remainder is reconstructed from the germline J gene. The gene calls are TRBV5-5 and TRBJ2-7; 10 nucleotides match TRBD1. This CDR3 is 15 amino acids long. V was pared by 3 bases and J by 3 bases, with 6 bases of the junction left unmatched. Germline V gene data show CDR1 as SGHKS and CDR2 as YYEKEE (reference sequence). This chain's CDR3 is CASSYPDRGIYEQYF. The part of the CDR3 DNA that was read is TGTGCCAGCAGCTACCCGGACAGGGGGATCTACGAG.

Comments on this clone: The read terminates 3 residues before the CDR3 end, so the remaining end is supplied by the germline J gene. The chain combines TRBV19 with TRBJ2-2, with 9 bases fitting TRBD1. CDR3 length: 15 residues. Germline CDR1 and CDR2: LNHDA and SQIVND (reference sequence). This chain's CDR3 is CASSREGQGDSPLFF. The sequenced CDR3 bases are TGTGCCAGTAGTAGAGAGGGACAGGGCGATTCACCG.

As to this clone: The sequenced fragment ends 3 residues before the CDR3 boundary, so the rest is inferred from the germline J gene. The rearrangement uses TRBV6-1 and TRBJ1-4; D possibly corresponds to TRBD1 (5 bases). V was trimmed by 4 bases and J by 3 bases, leaving 15 bases between them. Germline CDR1 is MNHNS and CDR2 is SASEGT. This CDR3 spans 16 amino acids. The covered CDR3 bases are TGTGCCAGCAGTGTAAGCGACAGTATCGCTAATGAAAAA. It is translated as CASSVSDSIANEK. The whole CDR3 sequence reads CASSVSDSIANEKLFF.

Turning to this clone: The read terminates 3 residues before the CDR3 end, so the remaining end is supplied by the germline J gene. The chain is built from TRBV19 and TRBJ1-2, with D possibly TRBD1 on 6 matching bases. CDR1 is LNHDA, CDR2 SQIVND, per germline (reference sequence). The CDR3 sequence is 16 residues long. V was cut by 6 bases and J by 5 bases, with 22 bases left in between. The CDR3 loop is CASSTPRGGLGYGYTF. The CDR3 DNA, read in part, is TGTGCCAGTAGCACTCCTAGGGGGGGCTTGGGGTATGGC.

Regarding this clone: The CDR3 end is not reached by the read, which stops 3 residues before it; the germline J gene fills it in. This chain joins TRBV19 and TRBJ2-2, with a weak D call TRBD1 (7 bases). The CDR3 spans 14 residues. Germline V lookup: CDR1 LNHDA, CDR2 SQIVND (reference sequence). The CDR3 region is CASTLPGGNSPLFF. CDR3 DNA, as far as it was read: TGTGCCAGTACCTTACCAGGGGGGAATTCACCG.

Concerning this clone: From the germline J gene comes the end of the CDR3, since the read stops 3 residues before it. The chain has TRBV4-1 and TRBJ1-2, with D perhaps matching TRBD1 (6 bases). This CDR3 is built from 15 residues. V was trimmed by 1 base and J by 2 bases, leaving 11 bases between them. Germline values: CDR1 MGHRA, CDR2 YSYEKL. Incomplete CDR3 DNA: TGCGCCAGCAGCCAAGTGGGGGGGCAGAACTATGGC. Its translation: CASSQVGGQNYG. The full CDR3 protein reads CASSQVGGQNYGYTF.

For this clone: Read coverage stops 3 residues before the CDR3 terminus; the germline J gene supplies the remainder. This sequence joins TRBV7-3 and TRBJ1-3; 7 bases map to TRBD1. Germline lookup yields CDR1 SGHTA and CDR2 FQGTGA. This CDR3 spans 13 amino acids. The trim removed 5 bases at V and 5 bases at J, leaving 3 bases unmatched. The sequenced part of the CDR3 DNA is TGTGCCAGCAGCACGGACAGGAGAAACACC. Its translation: CASSTDRRNT. The complete CDR3 protein is CASSTDRRNTIYF.

As to this clone: The missing CDR3 end, 3 residues past where the read stops, is filled in from the germline J gene. The genes are TRBV19 and TRBJ1-4; tentative D call: TRBD1 (5 bases). Trimming removed 6 bases at V and 6 bases at J, with 14 bases between. CDR1 and CDR2 from the germline V gene are LNHDA and SQIVND (reference sequence). There are 14 residues in the CDR3. This CDR3 is CASRSRGLYEKLFF. The DNA read from the CDR3 is TGTGCCAGTAGGTCCCGGGGGTTATATGAAAAA.

As concerns this clone: The CDR3 is cut off 3 residues early in the read; its end comes from the germline J gene. The chain links TRBV13 to TRBJ1-1; D is possibly TRBD1 (6 bases). The germline gives CDR1 PRHDT, CDR2 FYEKMQ (reference sequence). This CDR3 comprises 13 residues. The CDR3 spells CASSTRGPAKAFF. The sequenced CDR3 bases are TGTGCCAGCAGCACCAGGGGTCCCGCAAAA.

On this clone: The read comes to an end 3 residues before the CDR3 does, leaving the germline J gene to fill in the end. The chain has TRBV2 and TRBJ2-7; D possibly corresponds to TRBD2 (7 bases). This CDR3 comprises 14 residues. The ends were cut back, 4 bases at V and 2 bases at J, with 12 bases in the middle. CDR1 is SNHLY, CDR2 FYNNEI, per germline. The CDR3 region is CASSVLRGPYEQYF. CDR3 DNA (partial): TGTGCCAGCAGTGTATTGCGGGGGCCCTACGAG.

On this clone: The CDR3 end falls 3 residues outside the read, so it is completed with the germline J gene. This chain uses TRBV5-1 with TRBJ2-2; D remains unclear. CDR3 length equals 12 residues. Trimming cost V 3 bases and J 2 bases, with 2 bases left between them. Germline V gives CDR1 SGHRS, CDR2 YFSETQ. The DNA read from the CDR3 is TGCGCCAGCAGCTCTAACACCGGGGAG. The encoded protein is CASSSNTGE. In full, the CDR3 is CASSSNTGELFF.

CDR3 residues: CASSIIRDSPLHF. The CDR3 DNA, read in part, is TGTGCCAGTAGTATTATCAGGGATTCACCC. The chain links TRBV19 to TRBJ1-6, with D tentatively TRBD1 (5 bases). The observed sequence ends 3 residues before the CDR3 terminus, with the missing tail filled in from the germline J gene. CDR1 LNHDA and CDR2 SQIVND come from the germline V gene (reference sequence). This CDR3 region has 13 residues. V lost 3 bases, J lost 8 bases, and 8 bases lay in between.

Remarks on this clone: The CDR3 end is not reached by the read, which stops 3 residues before it; the germline J gene fills it in. The rearrangement links TRBV19 to TRBJ2-2, with D maybe TRBD1 (6 bases). This CDR3 is built from 16 residues. Germline CDR1 reads LNHDA; CDR2 reads SQIVND (reference sequence). The ends were cut back, 6 bases at V and 2 bases at J, with 16 bases in the middle. The CDR3 loop reads CASRNSGTTNTGELFF. The sequenced part of the CDR3 DNA is TGTGCCAGTAGAAACTCCGGGACAACCAACACCGGGGAG.